This T cell receptor beta chain was sequenced during a study of persistence of HIV-infected CD4 T cells. Study overall: A median of 8 years of suppressive ART preceded sampling.

As for this clone: Its antigen is undetermined.

Cells were stimulated with CMV-infected fibroblast lysates at about 9.4 ug/mL. Sorting selected CD4+ T cells upregulating both CD40 ligand and CD69. CD4+ T cell counts exceeded 400 cells/uL; CMV serology was positive. The libraries were made with immunoSEQ version 4 in survey mode. TCRdb keeps only in-frame clones here, not all; method: immunoSEQ multiplex PCR. This table has 15,000 to 20,000 clones, approximately 64% appearing once. The germline V gene has CDR1 KGHSH and CDR2 LQKENI. CDR3 length equals 17 residues. V lost 3 bases, J lost 0 bases, and 15 bases lay in between. This chain connects TRBV18 to TRBJ1-3; D not resolved. Sequences were derived from CD4+ T cells sorted from PBMCs after approximately 19-hour stimulation, sampled from a patient who received antiretroviral therapy. This TCR came from an adult woman with HIV who was CMV-seropositive. CDR3 in DNA: TGTGCCAGCTCACCCAATCCGCCGGCTGGCTCTGGAAACACCATATATTTT. Protein sequence: CASSPNPPAGSGNTIYF. The entire variable domain, with the rest obtained from reference TRBV18 and TRBJ1-3, is as follows: NAGVMQNPRHLVRRRGQEARLRCSPMKGHSHVYWYRQLPEEGLKFMVYLQKENIIDESGMPKERFSAEFPKEGPSILRIQQVVRGDSAAYFCASSPNPPAGSGNTIYFGEGSWLTVV.